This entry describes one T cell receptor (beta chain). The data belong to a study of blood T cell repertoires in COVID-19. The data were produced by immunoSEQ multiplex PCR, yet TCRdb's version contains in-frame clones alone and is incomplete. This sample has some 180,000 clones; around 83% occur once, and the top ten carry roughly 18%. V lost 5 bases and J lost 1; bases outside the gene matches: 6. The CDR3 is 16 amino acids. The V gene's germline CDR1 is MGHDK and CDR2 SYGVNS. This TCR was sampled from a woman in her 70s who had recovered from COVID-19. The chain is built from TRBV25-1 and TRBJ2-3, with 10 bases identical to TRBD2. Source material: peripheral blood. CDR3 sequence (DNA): TGTGCCAGCAGTCACTGGCTAGCGGGGGGCACAGATACGCAGTATTTT. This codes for CASSHWLAGGTDTQYF.